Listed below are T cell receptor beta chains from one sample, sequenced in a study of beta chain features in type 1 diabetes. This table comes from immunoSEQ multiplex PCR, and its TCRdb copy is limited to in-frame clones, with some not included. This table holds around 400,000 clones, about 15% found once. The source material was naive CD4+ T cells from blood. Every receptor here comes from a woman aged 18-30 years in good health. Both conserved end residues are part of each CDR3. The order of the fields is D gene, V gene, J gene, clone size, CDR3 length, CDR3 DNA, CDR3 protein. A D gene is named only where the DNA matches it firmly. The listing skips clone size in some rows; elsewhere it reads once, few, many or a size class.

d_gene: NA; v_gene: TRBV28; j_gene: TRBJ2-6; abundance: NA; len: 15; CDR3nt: TGTGCCAGCAGTTTCGGGATCTCTGGGGCCAACGTCCTGACTTTC; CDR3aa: CASSFGISGANVLTF
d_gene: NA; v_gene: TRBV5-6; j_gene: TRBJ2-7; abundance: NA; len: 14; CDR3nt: TGTGCCAGCCAAAGACGGCGGAACCTATACGAGCAGTACTTC; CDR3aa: CASQRRRNLYEQYF
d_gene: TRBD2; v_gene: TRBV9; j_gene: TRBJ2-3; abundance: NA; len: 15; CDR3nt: TGTGCCAGCACGTCGACTAGCGGTCGCACAGATACGCAGTATTTT; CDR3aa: CASTSTSGRTDTQYF
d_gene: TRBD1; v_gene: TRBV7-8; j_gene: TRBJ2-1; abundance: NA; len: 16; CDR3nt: TGTGCCAGCAGCTTAGCGACAGGGTTCGTTAGAAATGAGCAGTTCTTC; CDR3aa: CASSLATGFVRNEQFF
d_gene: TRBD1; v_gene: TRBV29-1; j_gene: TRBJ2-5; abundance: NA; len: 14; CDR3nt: TGCAGCGTTCAAAAGACAGGGGGACAAGAGACCCAGTACTTC; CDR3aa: CSVQKTGGQETQYF
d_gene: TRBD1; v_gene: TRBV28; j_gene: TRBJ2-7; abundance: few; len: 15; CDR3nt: TGTGCCAGCAGTACCACAGGGGGCTCCTCCTACGAGCAGTACTTC; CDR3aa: CASSTTGGSSYEQYF
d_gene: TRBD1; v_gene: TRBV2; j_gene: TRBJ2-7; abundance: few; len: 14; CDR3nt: TGTGCCAGCAGATCCAACACAGGGGCCTACGAGCAGTACTTC; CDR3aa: CASRSNTGAYEQYF
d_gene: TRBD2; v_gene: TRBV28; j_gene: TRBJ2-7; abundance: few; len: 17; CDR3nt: TGTGCCAGCAGTTCGCCGGGACTAGCGGGAGTAGTCTACGAGCAGTACTTC; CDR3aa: CASSSPGLAGVVYEQYF
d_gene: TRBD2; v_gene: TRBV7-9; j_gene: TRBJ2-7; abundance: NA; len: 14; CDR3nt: TGTGCCAGCAGCTTATTAGCGGGAGTCGACGAGCAGTACTTC; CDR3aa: CASSLLAGVDEQYF
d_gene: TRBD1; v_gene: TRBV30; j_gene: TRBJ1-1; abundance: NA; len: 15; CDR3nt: TGTGCCTGGACTCAATGGGACAGGGGGAACACTGAAGCTTTCTTT; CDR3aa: CAWTQWDRGNTEAFF
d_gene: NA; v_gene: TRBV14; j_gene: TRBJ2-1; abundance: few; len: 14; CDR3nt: TGTGCCAGCAGCCAGGCTAGCGCGTACAATGAGCAGTTCTTC; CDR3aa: CASSQASAYNEQFF
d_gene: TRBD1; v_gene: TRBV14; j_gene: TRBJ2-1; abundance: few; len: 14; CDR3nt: TGTGCCAGCACCCGGGACAGGGTTTTAAAGGAGCAGTTCTTC; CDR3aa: CASTRDRVLKEQFF
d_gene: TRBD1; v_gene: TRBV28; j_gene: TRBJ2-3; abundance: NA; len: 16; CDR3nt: TGTGCCAGCAGTACCCCCGGGACAGGAGTAGCAGATACGCAGTATTTT; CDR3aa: CASSTPGTGVADTQYF
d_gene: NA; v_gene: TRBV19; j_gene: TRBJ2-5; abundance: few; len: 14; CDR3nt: TGTGCCAGTAGTATGACGAATAGCAAAGAGACCCAGTACTTC; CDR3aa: CASSMTNSKETQYF
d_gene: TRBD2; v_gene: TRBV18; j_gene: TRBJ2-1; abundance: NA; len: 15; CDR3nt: TGTGCCAGCTCACCACTAACTAGCGGGAGGGATGAGCAGTTCTTC; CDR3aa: CASSPLTSGRDEQFF
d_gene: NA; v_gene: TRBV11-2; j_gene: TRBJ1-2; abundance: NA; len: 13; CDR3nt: TGTGCCAGCAGCTTAGAGGCATACGCCGGCTACACCTTC; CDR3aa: CASSLEAYAGYTF
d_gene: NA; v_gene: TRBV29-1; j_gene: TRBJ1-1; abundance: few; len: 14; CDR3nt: TGCAGCGTTGAGGTTAGGCAGGAGGGGACTGAAGCTTTCTTT; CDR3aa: CSVEVRQEGTEAFF
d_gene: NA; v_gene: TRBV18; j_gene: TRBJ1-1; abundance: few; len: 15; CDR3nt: TGTGCCAGCTCACCAGACCTGCAGGGGTACACTGAAGCTTTCTTT; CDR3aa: CASSPDLQGYTEAFF
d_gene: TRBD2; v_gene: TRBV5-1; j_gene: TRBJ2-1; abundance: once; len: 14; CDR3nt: TGCGCCAGCAGCGCGGGACTATCCTACAATGAGCAGTTCTTC; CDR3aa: CASSAGLSYNEQFF
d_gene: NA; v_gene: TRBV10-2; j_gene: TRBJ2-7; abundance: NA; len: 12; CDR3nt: TGCGCCAGCAGTGTTTCAGTCTACGAGCAGTACTTC; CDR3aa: CASSVSVYEQYF
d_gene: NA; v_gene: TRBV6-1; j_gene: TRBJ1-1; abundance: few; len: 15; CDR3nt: TGTGCCAGCCCCAAAGGAGGCTCCCTGAACACTGAAGCTTTCTTT; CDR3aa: CASPKGGSLNTEAFF
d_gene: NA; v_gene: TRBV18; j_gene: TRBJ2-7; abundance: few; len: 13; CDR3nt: TGTGCCAGCTCACGGGAGGATGGCTACGAGCAGTACTTC; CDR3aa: CASSREDGYEQYF